Listed here are 25 T cell receptor beta chains from one sample, sequenced in a study of a mutant IDH1 vaccine in newly diagnosed glioma. TCRdb keeps only in-frame clones here, not all; method: immunoSEQ multiplex PCR. Among around 56,000 clones listed, 82% were seen once. Time point of the sample: week 5, during vaccination. In the vaccine, a single dose held 300 ug of the mutant IDH1 20-mer peptide, along with topical imiquimod. No cognate antigen is known for these TCRs. The sample consisted of PBMCs, taken from a glioma patient whose treatment included an IDH1 peptide vaccine. These receptors were taken from a woman aged 18-29 years with glioma. Some clones in this sample may be carry-over from other donors' samples.

The rearrangement uses TRBV27 and TRBJ1-5; D is possibly TRBD1 (6 bases). V gave up 6 bases and J gave up 7 bases, with 13 bases separating them. Germline lookup yields CDR1 MNHEY and CDR2 SMNVEV (reference sequence). The CDR3 is 13 amino acids. The chain's CDR3 is CASSQTGKQPQHF. CDR3 DNA sequence: TGTGCCAGCAGCCAGACAGGAAAGCAGCCCCAGCATTTT.

The V and J genes are TRBV11-2 and TRBJ1-1, with unresolved D. Germline V gene lookup returns CDR1 SGHAT and CDR2 FQNNGV. Trimming removed 3 bases from V and 2 bases from J, with 22 bases in between. CDR3 length: 18 amino acids. CDR3 protein: CASSFLPGAGKDNTEAFF. The CDR3 region has the DNA TGTGCCAGCAGCTTCCTACCGGGCGCGGGTAAAGACAACACTGAAGCTTTCTTT.

The chain is built from TRBV27 and TRBJ2-3; D gene uncertain. The germline V gene has CDR1 MNHEY and CDR2 SMNVEV (reference sequence). Trimming took off 5 bases at V and 0 bases at J, with 9 bases between the two ends. This CDR3 contains 14 residues. CDR3: CASSPFASTDTQYF. CDR3 coding DNA: TGTGCCAGCAGTCCATTCGCTAGCACAGATACGCAGTATTTT.

There are a few counts of this clone. The chain carries TRBV7-2 and TRBJ1-2; TRBD1 agrees at 8 bases. Germline values: CDR1 SGHTA, CDR2 FQGNSA. The CDR3 loop spans 14 amino acids. Unmatched junction bases numbered 5, after V lost 4 bases and J lost 4 bases. The CDR3 nucleotides read TGTGCCAGCAGCTCCAGGACAGGGCCCTATGGCTACACCTTC. It codes for CASSSRTGPYGYTF.

V is TRBV6-4 and J is TRBJ2-3; unclear D gene. The germline CDR1 and CDR2 sequences are MRHNA and SNTAGT. CDR3 size: 15 residues. V was pared by 2 bases and J by 0 bases, with 9 bases between. The CDR3 reads CASSDGESSTDTQYF. In nucleotides, the CDR3 is TGTGCCAGCAGTGACGGGGAATCTAGCACAGATACGCAGTATTTT.

This clone was found once. The genes are TRBV18 and TRBJ1-1, with TRBD1 matching 9 bases. Germline lookup yields CDR1 KGHSH and CDR2 LQKENI. The CDR3 is 16 amino acids. Trimming removed 1 base from V and 5 bases from J; junction bases left unmatched: 8. The CDR3: CASSPRTGQGGTEAFF. The CDR3 DNA reads as TGTGCCAGCTCACCACGAACGGGACAGGGTGGAACTGAAGCTTTCTTT.

The chain joins TRBV4-2 to TRBJ2-3; TRBD2 matches at 9 bases. J was trimmed by 2 bases and V by 2 bases; bases with no gene match: 8. The germline V gene has CDR1 LGHNA and CDR2 YNFKEQ. The CDR3 is 17 residues long. CDR3 nucleotide sequence: TGTGCCAGCAGCCAACGTAACCCTAGCGGGACCACAGATACGCAGTATTTT. Protein product: CASSQRNPSGTTDTQYF.

The chain employs TRBV27 and TRBJ2-3; unclear D gene. Per germline, CDR1 MNHEY and CDR2 SMNVEV (reference sequence). Trimming stripped 2 bases from V and 1 base from J, with 10 bases between. The CDR3 is 15 residues long. In nucleotides, the CDR3 is TGTGCCAGCAGTTTAGCTTGGTTGGGCACAGATACGCAGTATTTT. It translates to CASSLAWLGTDTQYF.

The chain recombines TRBV19 with TRBJ1-3; D possibly corresponds to TRBD1 (6 bases). This CDR3 is built from 15 residues. V was cut by 7 bases and J by 8 bases, with 21 bases left in between. Germline assignment: CDR1 LNHDA and CDR2 SQIVND (reference sequence). CDR3 sequence: CASTPKGTRGHTIYF. As DNA, the CDR3 is TGTGCCAGTACTCCCAAAGGGACCAGGGGCCACACCATATATTTT.

This clone was recorded only once. The V gene is TRBV11-2, the J gene TRBJ1-2; 8 nucleotides line up with TRBD1. Trimming took 7 bases from V and 13 from J; bases not matched to a gene: 20. This CDR3 has 15 residues. Germline CDR1 is SGHAT and CDR2 is FQNNGV. The CDR3 coding sequence is TGTGCCAGCACCCTACCGGGACAGGCGGGGGTCGGTTCCACCTTC. Its protein product is CASTLPGQAGVGSTF.

This clone was seen a few times. The rearrangement joins TRBV15 to TRBJ1-1; D gene ambiguous. CDR3 length equals 12 residues. The V end was cut by 3 bases, the J end by 4 bases, with 6 bases between. CDR1 and CDR2 (germline): LNHNV, YYDKDF (reference sequence). In DNA, the CDR3 is TGTGCCACCAGCAGGACTACCACTGAAGCTTTCTTT. The encoded protein is CATSRTTTEAFF.

The chain employs TRBV18 and TRBJ1-2; D gene ambiguous. This CDR3 region has 13 residues. Germline lookup yields CDR1 KGHSH and CDR2 LQKENI. V lost 4 bases, J lost 2 bases, and 8 bases lay in between. CDR3 nucleotide sequence: TGTGCCAGCTCACGTTCACAGAACTATGGCTACACCTTC. It specifies CASSRSQNYGYTF.

The gene calls are TRBV27 and TRBJ2-1; D might be TRBD1 (6 bases). The CDR3 covers 17 residues. With 3 bases removed from V and 0 bases from J, the gap between germline ends came to 15 bases. In germline, CDR1 is MNHEY, CDR2 SMNVEV (reference sequence). The CDR3 region is CASSFVPTGSSYNEQFF. The DNA of the CDR3 is TGTGCCAGCAGTTTCGTCCCCACAGGGAGCTCCTACAATGAGCAGTTCTTC.

J is TRBJ1-5 and V is TRBV30; 7 nucleotides match TRBD1. This CDR3 is built from 14 residues. The V and J ends lost 1 base and 4 bases, in that order; junction bases with no gene match: 4. The germline CDR1 and CDR2 sequences are GTSNPN and SVGIG (reference sequence). The CDR3 DNA follows: TGTGCCTGGAGTGCGGGACAGCGAAATCAGCCCCAGCATTTT. It translates to CAWSAGQRNQPQHF.

This chain uses TRBV9 with TRBJ1-3, with D hard to call. Per the germline V gene, CDR1 is SGDLS and CDR2 is YYNGEE. V shed 0 bases and J shed 4 bases, with 5 bases lying between them. This CDR3 is 13 amino acids long. The CDR3 DNA sequence: TGTGCCAGCAGCGTAGCTTGGGGAAACACCATATATTTT. This translates into CASSVAWGNTIYF.

The chain uses TRBV4-1 and TRBJ2-1; D possibly corresponds to TRBD2 (6 bases). This CDR3 has 16 amino acids. Germline CDR1 is MGHRA and CDR2 is YSYEKL. With 0 bases removed from V and 4 bases from J, the gap between germline ends came to 13 bases. The CDR3 loop is CASSQDTQRAYNEQFF. For the CDR3, the DNA is TGCGCCAGCAGCCAAGATACCCAGCGGGCGTACAATGAGCAGTTCTTC.

The chain uses TRBV30 and TRBJ1-6; D not resolved. The germline gives CDR1 GTSNPN, CDR2 SVGIG (reference sequence). The CDR3 spans 14 residues. V was shortened by 3 bases and J by 4 bases, with 10 bases between the two germline ends. CDR3 sequence (DNA): TGTGCCTGGAGACCCGGTTCTTATAATTCACCCCTCCACTTT. This gives the protein CAWRPGSYNSPLHF.

This chain uses TRBV7-2 with TRBJ2-5; D is uncertain. The CDR3 loop spans 12 amino acids. The ends were cut back, 0 bases at V and 7 bases at J, with 6 bases in the middle. Germline V gene data show CDR1 as SGHTA and CDR2 as FQGNSA. The CDR3 nucleotides are TGTGCCAGCAGCTTAGCGACGGTGACCCAGTACTTC. Protein: CASSLATVTQYF.

This sequence joins TRBV4-3 and TRBJ2-2; D unclear. V lost 1 base, J lost 6 bases, and 12 bases lay in between. The CDR3 has 15 amino acids. Germline V gene data show CDR1 as LGHNA and CDR2 as YSLEER. In DNA, the CDR3 is TGCGCCAGCAGCCAAGCCTGGACGCAACCCGGGGAGCTGTTTTTT. Translation: CASSQAWTQPGELFF.

This clone was counted a single time. The chain combines TRBV6-5 with TRBJ1-4; 10 bases are shared with TRBD1. CDR1 is MNHEY and CDR2 is SVGAGI in the germline V gene. J lost 4 bases, V lost 6 bases, and 5 bases had no gene match. The CDR3 is 15 amino acids. The CDR3 spells CASRDRGAFNEKLFF. The CDR3 DNA reads TGTGCCAGCAGGGACAGGGGGGCCTTTAATGAAAAACTGTTTTTT.

This chain joins TRBV2 and TRBJ1-5, with 10 bases lining up with TRBD1. Germline CDR1 is SNHLY and CDR2 is FYNNEI. The J segment lost 6 bases and the V segment lost 5 bases, leaving 4 bases of the junction unmatched. This CDR3 comprises 14 residues. CDR3 in amino acids: CASSSDRGGQPQHF. The CDR3, as DNA: TGTGCCAGCAGTTCGGACAGGGGGGGTCAGCCCCAGCATTTT.

The J gene is TRBJ2-2, the V gene TRBV6-4; weak D call: TRBD2 (6 bases). There are 14 residues in the CDR3. The V end was cut by 2 bases, the J end by 4 bases, with 8 bases between. Looked up from germline, CDR1 is MRHNA and CDR2 is SNTAGT. The CDR3 protein is CASSDDGSTGELFF. The CDR3, as DNA: TGTGCCAGCAGTGACGACGGGAGCACCGGGGAGCTGTTTTTT.

This clone was counted a single time. J is TRBJ2-3 and V is TRBV21-1; TRBD1, the D gene given by the table, was not confirmed from the DNA. TRBV21-1 is marked as a pseudogene. CDR3 length: 14 residues. CDR3 coding DNA: TGTGCCAGCAGCGGACATAACCTCACAGATACGCAGTATTTT. This gives the protein CASSGHNLTDTQYF.

This chain joins TRBV5-1 and TRBJ2-7, with 9 bases aligning to TRBD1. CDR1 is SGHRS and CDR2 is YFSETQ in the germline V gene. With V trimmed by 7 bases and J by 3 bases, 8 bases remained unmatched. The CDR3 totals 14 residues. The CDR3 loop is CASRGTGLGYEQYF. The CDR3 nucleotides read TGCGCCAGCCGAGGGACAGGGTTAGGCTACGAGCAGTACTTC.

V usage is TRBV6-1 and J usage is TRBJ2-3; tentative D call: TRBD2 (7 bases). Trimming cost V 8 bases and J 4 bases, with 16 bases left between them. The CDR3 runs to 14 residues. CDR1 is MNHNS, CDR2 SASEGT, per germline. CDR3: CASEEGGGADTQYF. For the CDR3, the DNA is TGTGCCAGCGAGGAGGGGGGAGGGGCAGATACGCAGTATTTT.